Presented here are 28 T cell receptor beta chains from one specimen sequenced in a study of T cell responses to AZD1222 COVID-19 vaccine. Produced via immunoSEQ multiplex PCR; TCRdb's table is partial and in-frame only. The sample lists around 91,000 clones; roughly 84% were seen once. The material was peripheral blood, obtained on day 0 of AZD1222 vaccination. Every receptor here comes from an adult in good health.

The chain combines TRBV6-2 or TRBV6-3 with TRBJ1-6; 8 nucleotides agree with TRBD1. J was trimmed by 0 bases and V by 0 bases; bases with no gene match: 10. The CDR3 runs to 20 residues. Germline CDR1 MNHEY, CDR2 SVGEGT. Here the CDR3 reads CASSYSRQGAISSYNSPLHF. The CDR3 coding sequence is TGTGCCAGCAGTTACTCGAGGCAGGGGGCGATCAGCTCCTATAATTCACCCCTCCACTTT.

The chain combines TRBV5-4 with TRBJ1-1, with TRBD1 identical over 7 bases. V dropped 3 bases and J dropped 0; count of bases not matched to a gene: 8. This CDR3 has 16 amino acids. Germline CDR1 and CDR2: SGHNT and YYREEE (reference sequence). CDR3 nucleotides: TGTGCCAGCAGCTCAGAATCGGACAGGATGAACACTGAAGCTTTCTTT. Protein sequence: CASSSESDRMNTEAFF.

The DNA of the CDR3 is TGTGCCAGCAGCGATCAGGGGGTCACTGGAAACACCATATATTTT. Protein: CASSDQGVTGNTIYF. The rearrangement uses TRBV9 and TRBJ1-3, with 7 bases identical to TRBD1. The junction had 5 bases not matched to a gene; V was cut back by 3 bases and J by 2 bases. The CDR3 has 15 residues. The germline V gene encodes CDR1 SGDLS and CDR2 YYNGEE.

The chain joins TRBV7-7 to TRBJ2-5; no clear D. Trimming removed 1 base at V and 0 bases at J, with 6 bases between. This CDR3 has 14 amino acids. Germline V gene data show CDR1 as SSHAT and CDR2 as FNYEAQ (reference sequence). The CDR3 DNA reads as TGTGCCAGCAGCTTAGGGACGAACCAAGAGACCCAGTACTTC. It yields the protein CASSLGTNQETQYF.

The J gene is TRBJ1-1, the V gene TRBV5-1, with D possibly being TRBD1 (5 bases). The CDR3 loop spans 16 amino acids. The germline V gene encodes CDR1 SGHRS and CDR2 YFSETQ. The V end was cut by 7 bases, the J end by 1 base, with 20 bases between. CDR3 region: CASGTPGIGKNTEAFF. Here the CDR3 DNA reads TGCGCCAGCGGGACTCCAGGGATAGGCAAGAACACTGAAGCTTTCTTT.

The chain recombines TRBV12-5 with TRBJ1-3; D is uncertain. V was pared by 2 bases and J by 0 bases, with 5 bases between. The CDR3 is 14 residues long. CDR1 is LGHNT, CDR2 FRNRAP, per germline. CDR3 coding DNA: TGTGCTAGTGGTTTGTCCCTCTCTGGAAACACCATATATTTT. Protein sequence: CASGLSLSGNTIYF.

This clone is a singleton in its sample. This CDR3 is CASSYNKFNEQFF. The CDR3 DNA sequence: TGTGCCAGCTCATACAACAAATTCAATGAGCAGTTCTTC. The V call is TRBV18, the J call TRBJ2-1; the D is unclear. CDR3 length: 13 amino acids. In germline, CDR1 is KGHSH, CDR2 LQKENI. Between the trimmed V and J ends, which lost 5 bases and 6 bases, there was a span of 11 bases. The complete variable domain, with remaining parts taken from reference TRBV18 and TRBJ2-1, reads NAGVMQNPRHLVRRRGQEARLRCSPMKGHSHVYWYRQLPEEGLKFMVYLQKENIIDESGMPKERFSAEFPKEGPSILRIQQVVRGDSAAYFCASSYNKFNEQFFGPGTRLTVL.

This chain joins TRBV9 and TRBJ1-2, with D perhaps matching TRBD1 (5 bases). Germline V gene data show CDR1 as SGDLS and CDR2 as YYNGEE. Trimming left V 4 bases short and J 2 bases short, with 12 bases between. This CDR3 comprises 14 residues. CDR3 loop: CASSSSGTNYGYTF. The CDR3 DNA reads as TGTGCCAGCAGCTCCTCGGGGACCAACTATGGCTACACCTTC.

CDR3 bases: TGTGCCAGCAGGGGGGGAGTATCCGGGGAGCTGTTTTTT. Its protein is CASRGGVSGELFF. The V and J genes are TRBV28 and TRBJ2-2; tentatively, D is TRBD2 (6 bases). The CDR3 covers 13 residues. Germline CDR1 and CDR2: MDHEN and SYDVKM. Trimming took 6 bases from V and 6 from J, leaving 11 bases between them.

V and J are TRBV7-9 and TRBJ1-2, with D perhaps TRBD1 (6 bases). V was clipped by 5 bases and J by 7 bases, with 14 bases between them. The length of the CDR3 is 13 residues. Germline-derived CDR1 and CDR2 are SEHNR and FQNEAQ (reference sequence). The CDR3 sequence is CASSQDSTFGYTF. The CDR3 region has the DNA TGTGCCAGCAGCCAGGACAGTACGTTTGGCTACACCTTC.

The J gene is TRBJ1-1, the V gene TRBV9; D uncertain. Trimming took 0 bases from V and 2 from J, leaving 5 bases between them. Per the germline V gene, CDR1 is SGDLS and CDR2 is YYNGEE. This CDR3 region has 13 residues. CDR3 residues: CASSVVRNTEAFF. The CDR3 DNA is TGTGCCAGCAGCGTAGTCAGAAACACTGAAGCTTTCTTT.

V and J are TRBV5-1 and TRBJ2-7; D gene unclear. From germline, CDR1 is SGHRS and CDR2 YFSETQ. Trimming took off 3 bases at V and 1 base at J, with 8 bases between the two ends. The CDR3 runs to 13 residues. CDR3 region: CASSSDPSYEQYF. DNA for the CDR3: TGCGCCAGCAGCTCGGACCCGTCCTACGAGCAGTACTTC.

This rearrangement joins TRBV30 to TRBJ2-7; unclear D gene. Germline V CDR1 and CDR2: GTSNPN, SVGIG (reference sequence). CDR3 length equals 17 residues. Trimming took off 2 bases at V and 1 base at J, with 21 bases between the two ends. The CDR3 coding sequence is TGTGCCTGGAGTCTCAACGGATGTCCAAACCTTTCCTACGAGCAGTACTTC. It is translated as CAWSLNGCPNLSYEQYF.

The V gene is TRBV4-3, the J gene TRBJ2-2; D unresolved. Germline CDR1 and CDR2: LGHNA and YSLEER. The CDR3 runs to 13 residues. Between the trimmed V and J ends, which lost 3 bases and 6 bases, there was a span of 8 bases. The CDR3 reads CASSQSPAGELFF. For the CDR3, the DNA is TGCGCCAGCAGCCAGAGCCCAGCCGGGGAGCTGTTTTTT.

This rearrangement joins TRBV18 to TRBJ1-2, with 11 bases matching TRBD1. CDR3 length: 14 residues. Germline V gene data show CDR1 as KGHSH and CDR2 as LQKENI. Trimming took 2 bases from V and 6 from J; bases not matched to a gene: 2. CDR3 amino acids: CASSPMGQGDGYTF. Here the CDR3 DNA reads TGTGCCAGCTCACCAATGGGACAGGGGGATGGCTACACCTTC.

This clone was counted once. The chain couples TRBV10-3 to TRBJ1-6; TRBD1 is a possible D gene (6 bases). Germline lookup yields CDR1 ENHRY and CDR2 SYGVKD. The length of the CDR3 is 14 residues. The ends were cut back, 3 bases at V and 8 bases at J, with 11 bases in the middle. Here the CDR3 DNA reads TGTGCCATCAGTGAAAGGGGGAAGGATTCACCCCTCCACTTT. This encodes CAISERGKDSPLHF.

The rearrangement joins TRBV4-1 to TRBJ1-1, with D uncertain. The CDR3 is 13 residues long. Deletions cut 5 bases from V and 6 bases from J, with 13 bases between. CDR1 and CDR2 from the germline V gene are MGHRA and YSYEKL. CDR3 nucleotide sequence: TGCGCCAGCAGCTCTCCCCAGGCTGCTGAAGCTTTCTTT. This gives the protein CASSSPQAAEAFF.

This chain joins TRBV5-1 and TRBJ2-2; D unclear. Between the trimmed V and J ends, which lost 4 bases and 1 base, there was a span of 14 bases. This CDR3 spans 16 amino acids. Germline CDR1 reads SGHRS; CDR2 reads YFSETQ. The CDR3 sequence: CASSLRGGGNTGELFF. The CDR3 nucleotides are TGCGCCAGCAGCCTTAGAGGCGGCGGGAACACCGGGGAGCTGTTTTTT.

The chain is built from TRBV15 and TRBJ2-3; no clear D gene. The length of the CDR3 is 13 residues. With 2 bases removed from V and 5 bases from J, the gap between germline ends came to 8 bases. Germline V gives CDR1 LNHNV, CDR2 YYDKDF (reference sequence). DNA for the CDR3: TGTGCCACCAGCAGAAGTGTACTAGATACGCAGTATTTT. Amino acids: CATSRSVLDTQYF.

The chain uses TRBV11-2 and TRBJ2-5; the D is unclear. The CDR3 contains 12 residues. Between the trimmed V and J ends, which lost 1 base and 9 bases, there was a span of 9 bases. The germline V gene encodes CDR1 SGHAT and CDR2 FQNNGV. The CDR3: CASSLAARAQYF. CDR3 sequence (DNA): TGTGCCAGCAGCTTAGCGGCCCGGGCCCAGTACTTC.

This clone is a singleton in its sample. The V and J genes are TRBV3-1 (or the pseudogene TRBV3-2) and TRBJ2-2, with D tentatively TRBD1 (5 bases). Germline V gives CDR1 LGHDT, CDR2 YNNKEL (reference sequence). The CDR3 totals 13 residues. V dropped 0 bases and J dropped 7 bases, with 6 bases sitting between them. Here the CDR3 reads CASSQDQGGELFF. The CDR3 nucleotides read TGTGCCAGCAGCCAAGATCAGGGCGGGGAGCTGTTTTTT.

This sequence joins TRBV6-5 and TRBJ2-1, with unresolved D. Trimming removed 0 bases at V and 7 bases at J, with 10 bases between. This CDR3 has 14 residues. From germline, CDR1 is MNHEY and CDR2 SVGAGI. CDR3 residues: CASSYSLQANEQFF. As DNA, the CDR3 is TGTGCCAGCAGTTACTCGTTGCAGGCTAATGAGCAGTTCTTC.

The chain recombines TRBV5-8 with TRBJ1-6; D not resolved. This CDR3 comprises 13 residues. Germline V CDR1 and CDR2: SGHTS, YDEGEE. Trimming cost V 3 bases and J 3 bases, with 4 bases left between them. CDR3 protein: CASSSVYNSPLHF. The CDR3 DNA sequence: TGTGCCAGCAGCTCCGTCTATAATTCACCCCTCCACTTT.

CDR3 nucleotide sequence: TGTGCCAGCAGCCACACTGGAAACACCATATATTTT. This encodes CASSHTGNTIYF. The gene calls are TRBV3-1 (or the pseudogene TRBV3-2) and TRBJ1-3; D gene unclear. The CDR3 contains 12 residues. Germline lookup yields CDR1 LGHDT and CDR2 YNNKEL (reference sequence). V dropped 3 bases and J dropped 2 bases, with 2 bases sitting between them.

CDR3 nucleotide sequence: TGTGCCAGCAGTTACCCCGGAGTAGGTGAAGCTTTCTTT. Translated, it gives CASSYPGVGEAFF. This chain connects TRBV6-2 or TRBV6-3 to TRBJ1-1, with D uncertain. This CDR3 is built from 13 residues. Trimming left V 2 bases short and J 7 bases short, with 11 bases between. Germline V gene sequence: CDR1 MNHEY, CDR2 SVGEGT.

The chain carries TRBV11-1 and TRBJ2-7; weak D call: TRBD1 (5 bases). Trimming stripped 3 bases from V and 4 bases from J, with 7 bases between. Germline CDR1 and CDR2: SGHAT and FQDESV (reference sequence). This CDR3 has 12 amino acids. The CDR3 DNA sequence: TGTGCCAGCAGCTTGCAGGGATACGAGCAGTACTTC. It yields the protein CASSLQGYEQYF.

The chain is built from TRBV18 and TRBJ2-3; TRBD2 matches at 12 bases. Per germline, CDR1 KGHSH and CDR2 LQKENI. V lost 6 bases, J lost 0 bases, and 4 bases stayed unmatched. The CDR3 runs to 16 residues. The CDR3 region is CASSTGLAGSTDTQYF. CDR3 bases: TGTGCCAGCTCTACCGGACTAGCGGGGAGCACAGATACGCAGTATTTT.

This chain connects TRBV2 to TRBJ1-2; TRBD1 aligns across 10 bases. The CDR3 sequence is 17 residues long. V lost 5 bases to trimming and J lost 5 bases; unmatched junction nucleotides: 14. Germline assignment: CDR1 SNHLY and CDR2 FYNNEI. CDR3 amino acids: CASSSGQGGRTQYGYTF. Here the CDR3 DNA reads TGTGCCAGCAGTAGCGGACAGGGGGGCAGAACCCAGTATGGCTACACCTTC.